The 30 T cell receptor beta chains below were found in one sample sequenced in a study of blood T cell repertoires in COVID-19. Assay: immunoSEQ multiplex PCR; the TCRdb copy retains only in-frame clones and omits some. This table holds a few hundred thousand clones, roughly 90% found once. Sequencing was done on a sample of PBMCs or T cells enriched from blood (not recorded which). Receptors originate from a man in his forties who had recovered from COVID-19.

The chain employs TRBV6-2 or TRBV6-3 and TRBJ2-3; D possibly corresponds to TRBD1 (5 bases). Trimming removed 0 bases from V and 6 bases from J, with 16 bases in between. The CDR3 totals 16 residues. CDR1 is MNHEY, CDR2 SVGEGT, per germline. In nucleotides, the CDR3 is TGTGCCAGCAGTTACTCGAAAGGGGCGGCTATCGATACGCAGTATTTT. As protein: CASSYSKGAAIDTQYF.

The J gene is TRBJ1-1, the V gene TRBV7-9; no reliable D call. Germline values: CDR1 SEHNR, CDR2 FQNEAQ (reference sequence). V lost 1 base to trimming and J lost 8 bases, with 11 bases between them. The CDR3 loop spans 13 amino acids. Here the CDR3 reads CASSLVQAAEAFF. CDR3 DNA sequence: TGTGCCAGCAGCTTAGTGCAGGCAGCCGAAGCTTTCTTT.

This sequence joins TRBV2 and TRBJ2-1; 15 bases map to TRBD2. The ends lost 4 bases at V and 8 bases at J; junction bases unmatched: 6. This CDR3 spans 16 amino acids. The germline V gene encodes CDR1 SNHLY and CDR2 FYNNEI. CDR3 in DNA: TGTGCCAGCAGTGGGCGGACTAGCGGGAGGGTATATGAGCAGTTCTTC. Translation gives CASSGRTSGRVYEQFF.

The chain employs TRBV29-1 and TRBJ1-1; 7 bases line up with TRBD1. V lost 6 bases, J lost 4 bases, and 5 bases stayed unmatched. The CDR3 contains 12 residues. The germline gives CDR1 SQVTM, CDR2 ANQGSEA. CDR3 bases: TGCAGCGTGGAGAGACAGGGCACTGAAGCTTTCTTT. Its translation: CSVERQGTEAFF.

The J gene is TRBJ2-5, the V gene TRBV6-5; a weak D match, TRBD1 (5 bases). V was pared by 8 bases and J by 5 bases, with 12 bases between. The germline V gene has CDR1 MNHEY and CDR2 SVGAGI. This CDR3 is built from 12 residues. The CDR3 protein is CASAGIRETQYF. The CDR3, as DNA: TGTGCCAGCGCAGGGATCCGGGAGACCCAGTACTTC.

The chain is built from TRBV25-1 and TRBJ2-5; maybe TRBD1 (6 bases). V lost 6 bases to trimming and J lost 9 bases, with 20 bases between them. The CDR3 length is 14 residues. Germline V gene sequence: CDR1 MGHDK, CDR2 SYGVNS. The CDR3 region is CASRHRVVESAQYF. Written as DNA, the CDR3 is TGTGCCAGCAGACACAGGGTCGTGGAATCGGCCCAGTACTTC.

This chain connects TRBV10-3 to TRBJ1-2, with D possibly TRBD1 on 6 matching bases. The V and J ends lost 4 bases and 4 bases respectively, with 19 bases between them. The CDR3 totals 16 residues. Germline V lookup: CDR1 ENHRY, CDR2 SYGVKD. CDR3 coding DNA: TGTGCCATCAGTGTTAACTCCGGGACATGGGTCTATGGCTACACCTTC. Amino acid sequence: CAISVNSGTWVYGYTF.

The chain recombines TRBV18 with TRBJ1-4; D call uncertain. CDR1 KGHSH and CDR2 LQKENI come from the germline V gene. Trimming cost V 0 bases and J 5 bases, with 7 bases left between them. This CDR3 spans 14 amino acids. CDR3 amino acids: CASSPPTQNEKLFF. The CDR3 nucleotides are TGTGCCAGCTCACCACCGACACAGAATGAAAAACTGTTTTTT.

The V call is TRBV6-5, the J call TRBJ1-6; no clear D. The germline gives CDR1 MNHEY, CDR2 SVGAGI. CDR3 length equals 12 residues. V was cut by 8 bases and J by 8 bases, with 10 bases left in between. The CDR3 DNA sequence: TGTGCCAGCTTCCGGGGAGATTCACCCCTCCACTTT. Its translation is CASFRGDSPLHF.

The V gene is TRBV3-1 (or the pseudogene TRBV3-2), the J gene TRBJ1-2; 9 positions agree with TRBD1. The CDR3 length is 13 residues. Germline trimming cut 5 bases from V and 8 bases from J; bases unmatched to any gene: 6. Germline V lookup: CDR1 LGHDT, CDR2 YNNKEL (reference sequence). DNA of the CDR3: TGTGCCAGCAGCTTACAGGGGGCGCGGGGCTACACCTTC. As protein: CASSLQGARGYTF.

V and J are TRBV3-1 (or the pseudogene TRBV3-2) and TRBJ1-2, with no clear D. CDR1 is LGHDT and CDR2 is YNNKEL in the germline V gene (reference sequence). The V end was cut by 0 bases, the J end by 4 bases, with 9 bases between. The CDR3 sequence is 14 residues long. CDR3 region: CASSQDLGPYGYTF. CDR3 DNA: TGTGCCAGCAGCCAAGATTTGGGCCCCTATGGCTACACCTTC.

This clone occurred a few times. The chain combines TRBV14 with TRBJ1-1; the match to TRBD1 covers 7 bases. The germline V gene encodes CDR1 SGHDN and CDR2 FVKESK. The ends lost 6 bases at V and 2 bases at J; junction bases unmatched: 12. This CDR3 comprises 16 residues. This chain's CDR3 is CASRAGTATRNTEAFF. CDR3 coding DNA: TGTGCCAGCAGGGCCGGGACAGCCACCCGAAACACTGAAGCTTTCTTT.

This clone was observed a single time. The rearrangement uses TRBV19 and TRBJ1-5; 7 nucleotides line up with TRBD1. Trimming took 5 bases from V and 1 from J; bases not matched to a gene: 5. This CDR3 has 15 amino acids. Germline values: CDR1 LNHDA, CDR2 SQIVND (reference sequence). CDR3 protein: CASSSGTVSNQPQHF. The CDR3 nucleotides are TGTGCCAGTAGTTCCGGGACAGTAAGCAATCAGCCCCAGCATTTT.

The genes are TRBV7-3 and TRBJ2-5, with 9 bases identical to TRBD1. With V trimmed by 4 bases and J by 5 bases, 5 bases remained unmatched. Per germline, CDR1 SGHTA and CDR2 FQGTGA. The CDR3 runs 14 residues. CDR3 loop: CASSSQGTGETQYF. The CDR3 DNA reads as TGTGCCAGCAGCTCTCAGGGGACAGGGGAGACCCAGTACTTC.

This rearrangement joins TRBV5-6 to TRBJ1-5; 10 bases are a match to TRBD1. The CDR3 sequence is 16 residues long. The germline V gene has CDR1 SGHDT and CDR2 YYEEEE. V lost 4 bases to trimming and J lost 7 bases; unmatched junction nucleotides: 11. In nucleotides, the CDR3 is TGTGCCAGCAGCCTCCGGACAGGGGGGAGTGGGCAGCCCCAGCATTTT. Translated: CASSLRTGGSGQPQHF.

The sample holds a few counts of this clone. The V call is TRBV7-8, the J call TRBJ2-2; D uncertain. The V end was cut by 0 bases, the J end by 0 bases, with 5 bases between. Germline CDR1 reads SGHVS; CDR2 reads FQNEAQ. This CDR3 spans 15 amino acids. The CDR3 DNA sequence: TGTGCCAGCAGCTTAGCACATTCGAACACCGGGGAGCTGTTTTTT. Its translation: CASSLAHSNTGELFF.

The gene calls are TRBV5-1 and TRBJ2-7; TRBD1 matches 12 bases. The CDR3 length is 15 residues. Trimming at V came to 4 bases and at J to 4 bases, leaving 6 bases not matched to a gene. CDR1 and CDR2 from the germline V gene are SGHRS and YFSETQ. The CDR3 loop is CASSLRDRGLYEQYF. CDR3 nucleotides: TGCGCCAGCAGCCTCCGGGACAGGGGGCTTTACGAGCAGTACTTC.

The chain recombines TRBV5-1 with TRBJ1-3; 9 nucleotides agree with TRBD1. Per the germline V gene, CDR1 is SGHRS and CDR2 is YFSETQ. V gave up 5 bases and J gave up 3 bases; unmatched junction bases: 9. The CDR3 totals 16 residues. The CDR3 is CASSNVQGAGGNTIYF. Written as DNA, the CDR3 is TGCGCCAGCAGTAATGTACAGGGGGCTGGTGGAAACACCATATATTTT.

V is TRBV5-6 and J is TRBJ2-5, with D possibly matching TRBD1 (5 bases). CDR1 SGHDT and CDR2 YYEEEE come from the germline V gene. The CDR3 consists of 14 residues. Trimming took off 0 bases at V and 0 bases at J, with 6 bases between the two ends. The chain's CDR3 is CASSLDRYQETQYF. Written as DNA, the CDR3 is TGTGCCAGCAGCTTGGACAGGTACCAAGAGACCCAGTACTTC.

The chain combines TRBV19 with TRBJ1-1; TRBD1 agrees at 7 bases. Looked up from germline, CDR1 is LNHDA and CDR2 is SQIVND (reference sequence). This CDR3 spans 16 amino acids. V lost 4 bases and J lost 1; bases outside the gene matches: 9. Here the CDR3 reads CASSKWGDSSNTEAFF. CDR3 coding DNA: TGTGCCAGTAGTAAGTGGGGGGACAGTTCGAACACTGAAGCTTTCTTT.

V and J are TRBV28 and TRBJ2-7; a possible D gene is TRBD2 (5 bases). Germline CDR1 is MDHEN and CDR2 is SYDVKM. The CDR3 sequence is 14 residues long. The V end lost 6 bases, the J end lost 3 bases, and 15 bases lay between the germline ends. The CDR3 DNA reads TGTGCCAGCAGGGGGTCTGAGGGAATCTACGAGCAGTACTTC. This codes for CASRGSEGIYEQYF.

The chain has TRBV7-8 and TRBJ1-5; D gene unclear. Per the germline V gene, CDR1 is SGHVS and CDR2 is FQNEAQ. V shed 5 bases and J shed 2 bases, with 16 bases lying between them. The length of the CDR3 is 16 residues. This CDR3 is CASSLMERRGNQPQHF. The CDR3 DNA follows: TGTGCCAGCAGCCTTATGGAGAGGAGGGGCAATCAGCCCCAGCATTTT.

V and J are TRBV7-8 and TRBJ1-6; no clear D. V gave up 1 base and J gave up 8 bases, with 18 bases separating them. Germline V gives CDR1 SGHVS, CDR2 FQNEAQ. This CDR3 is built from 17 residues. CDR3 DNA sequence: TGTGCCAGCAGCTTAGTGGGCAGCTCATTAAGTGATTCACCCCTCCACTTT. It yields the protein CASSLVGSSLSDSPLHF.

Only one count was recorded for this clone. The CDR3 sequence: CASSLGPGTGADGYTF. For the CDR3, the DNA is TGTGCCAGCAGCTTAGGTCCCGGGACAGGGGCCGATGGCTACACCTTC. The gene calls are TRBV13 and TRBJ1-2; TRBD1 aligns across 10 bases. This CDR3 is 16 amino acids long. Losses at the gene ends were 0 bases for V and 6 bases for J; bases not matched to a gene: 7. Germline V gene sequence: CDR1 PRHDT, CDR2 FYEKMQ (reference sequence).

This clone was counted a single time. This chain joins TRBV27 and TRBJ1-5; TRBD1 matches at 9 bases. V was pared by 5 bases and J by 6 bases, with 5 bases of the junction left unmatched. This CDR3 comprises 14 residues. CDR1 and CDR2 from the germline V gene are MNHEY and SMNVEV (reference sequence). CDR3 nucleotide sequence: TGTGCCAGCAGTGTTACAGGGGGCGGTCAGCCCCAGCATTTT. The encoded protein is CASSVTGGGQPQHF.

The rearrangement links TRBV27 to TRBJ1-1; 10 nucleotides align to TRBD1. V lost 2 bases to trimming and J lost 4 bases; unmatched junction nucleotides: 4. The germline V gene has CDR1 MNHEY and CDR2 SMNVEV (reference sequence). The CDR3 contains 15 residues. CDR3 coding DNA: TGTGCCAGCAGTTTAAGGGGACAGGGGAGCACTGAAGCTTTCTTT. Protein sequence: CASSLRGQGSTEAFF.

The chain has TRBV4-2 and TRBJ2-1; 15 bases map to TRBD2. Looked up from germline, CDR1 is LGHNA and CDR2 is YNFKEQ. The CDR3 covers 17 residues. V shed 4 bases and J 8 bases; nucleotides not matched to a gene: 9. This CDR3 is CASSLRGLAGGVHEQFF. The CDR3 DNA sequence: TGTGCCAGCAGCCTAAGGGGACTAGCGGGAGGAGTCCATGAGCAGTTCTTC.

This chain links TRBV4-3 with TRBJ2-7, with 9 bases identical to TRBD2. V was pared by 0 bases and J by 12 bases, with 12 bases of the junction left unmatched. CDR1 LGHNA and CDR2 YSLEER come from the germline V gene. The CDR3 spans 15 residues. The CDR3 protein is CASSQDLAGVPGLYF. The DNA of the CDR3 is TGCGCCAGCAGCCAAGATTTAGCGGGAGTTCCGGGATTGTACTTC.

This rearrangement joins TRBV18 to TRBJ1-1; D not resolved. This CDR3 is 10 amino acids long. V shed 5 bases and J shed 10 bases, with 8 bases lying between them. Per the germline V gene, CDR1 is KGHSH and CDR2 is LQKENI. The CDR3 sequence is CASSASIAFF. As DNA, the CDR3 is TGTGCCAGCTCAGCATCTATAGCTTTCTTT.

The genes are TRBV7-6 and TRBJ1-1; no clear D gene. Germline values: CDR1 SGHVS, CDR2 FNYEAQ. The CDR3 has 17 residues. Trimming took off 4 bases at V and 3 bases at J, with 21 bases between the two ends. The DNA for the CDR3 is TGTGCCAGCAGCTCTTACCGCGGTGGGTCGAGGGACACTGAAGCTTTCTTT. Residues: CASSSYRGGSRDTEAFF.